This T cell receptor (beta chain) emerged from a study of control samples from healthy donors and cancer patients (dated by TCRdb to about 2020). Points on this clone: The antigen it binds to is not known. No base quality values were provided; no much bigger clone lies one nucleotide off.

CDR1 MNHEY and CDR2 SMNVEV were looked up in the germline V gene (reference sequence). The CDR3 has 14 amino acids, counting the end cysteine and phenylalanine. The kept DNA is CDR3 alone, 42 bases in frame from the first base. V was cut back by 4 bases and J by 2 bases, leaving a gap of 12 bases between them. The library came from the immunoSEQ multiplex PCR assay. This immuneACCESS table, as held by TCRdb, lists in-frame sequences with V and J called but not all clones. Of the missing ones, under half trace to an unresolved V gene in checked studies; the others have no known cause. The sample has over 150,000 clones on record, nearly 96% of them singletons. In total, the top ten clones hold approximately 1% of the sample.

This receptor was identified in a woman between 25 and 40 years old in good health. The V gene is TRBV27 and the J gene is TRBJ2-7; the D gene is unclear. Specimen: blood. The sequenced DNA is TGTGCCAGCAGTTCCTCGGCAGGTCCCTACGAGCAGTACTTC. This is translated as CASSSSAGPYEQYF.